This is a list of T cell receptor beta chains from one sample in a study of cytomegalovirus exposure and HLA in healthy donors. Produced via immunoSEQ multiplex PCR; TCRdb's table is partial and in-frame only. The data show about 110,000 clones, 65% to 80% seen once. The source material was PBMCs. The receptors shown here come from a male donor in good health and CMV-seronegative. Both conserved end residues are part of each CDR3. A D gene is named only where the DNA matches it firmly. A row's size may be missing; if present it is once, few, many or a size class.

d_gene: NA
j_gene: TRBJ1-5
abundance: once
v_gene: TRBV5-4
CDR3aa: CASSLGQDQPQHF
CDR3nt: TGTGCCAGCAGCTTGGGGCAGGATCAGCCCCAGCATTTT

d_gene: TRBD2
j_gene: TRBJ2-1
abundance: NA
v_gene: TRBV9
CDR3aa: CASSVGLAGGPSSYNEQFF
CDR3nt: TGTGCCAGCAGCGTAGGTCTAGCGGGAGGCCCAAGCTCCTACAATGAGCAGTTCTTC

d_gene: NA
j_gene: TRBJ1-4
abundance: NA
v_gene: TRBV4-1
CDR3aa: CASSQDWGGWNEKLFF
CDR3nt: TGCGCCAGCAGCCAAGATTGGGGGGGTTGGAACGAAAAACTGTTTTTT

d_gene: NA
j_gene: TRBJ2-5
abundance: NA
v_gene: TRBV30
CDR3aa: CASSTGNQETQYF
CDR3nt: TGTGCCTCCTCAACAGGGAACCAAGAGACCCAGTACTTC

d_gene: NA
j_gene: TRBJ1-1
abundance: NA
v_gene: TRBV6-1
CDR3aa: CASRGGNTEAFF
CDR3nt: TGTGCCAGCCGAGGTGGGAACACTGAAGCTTTCTTT

d_gene: TRBD1
j_gene: TRBJ2-7
abundance: NA
v_gene: TRBV7-9
CDR3aa: CASSWGQSTYEQYF
CDR3nt: TGTGCCAGCAGCTGGGGACAGTCTACCTACGAGCAGTACTTC

d_gene: TRBD2
j_gene: TRBJ2-3
abundance: NA
v_gene: TRBV5-1
CDR3aa: CASSTRSGSGTDTQYF
CDR3nt: TGCGCCAGCAGCACCCGGAGCGGGAGTGGAACAGATACGCAGTATTTT

d_gene: TRBD1
j_gene: TRBJ1-2
abundance: NA
v_gene: TRBV4-2
CDR3aa: CASSPLLQGVFRGTF
CDR3nt: TGTGCCAGCAGCCCCCTACTACAGGGGGTATTTAGAGGGACCTTC

d_gene: NA
j_gene: TRBJ2-2
abundance: NA
v_gene: TRBV27
CDR3aa: CASSQGLGELFF
CDR3nt: TGTGCCAGCAGTCAAGGACTCGGGGAGCTGTTTTTT

d_gene: NA
j_gene: TRBJ1-3
abundance: NA
v_gene: TRBV30
CDR3aa: CAWSQGTGNTIYF
CDR3nt: TGTGCCTGGAGCCAGGGGACTGGAAACACCATATATTTT

d_gene: TRBD2
j_gene: TRBJ2-7
abundance: NA
v_gene: TRBV7-3
CDR3aa: CASSPGSGSGYEQYF
CDR3nt: TGTGCCAGCAGCCCCGGGAGCGGGAGCGGGTACGAGCAGTACTTC

d_gene: NA
j_gene: TRBJ2-1
abundance: NA
v_gene: TRBV7-9
CDR3aa: CASSLVELDNEQFF
CDR3nt: TGTGCCAGCAGCTTAGTAGAGCTGGACAATGAGCAGTTCTTC

d_gene: NA
j_gene: TRBJ2-1
abundance: once
v_gene: TRBV7-7
CDR3aa: CASSPDLGMINEQFF
CDR3nt: TGTGCCAGCAGCCCGGACTTAGGGATGATCAATGAGCAGTTCTTC

d_gene: TRBD1
j_gene: TRBJ2-2
abundance: NA
v_gene: TRBV7-8
CDR3aa: CASSLQGASGELFF
CDR3nt: TGTGCCAGCAGCTTACAGGGGGCGTCTGGGGAGCTGTTTTTT

d_gene: NA
j_gene: TRBJ1-2
abundance: NA
v_gene: TRBV2
CDR3aa: CASSEAGLGNGYTF
CDR3nt: TGTGCCAGCAGTGAGGCGGGGTTAGGGAATGGCTACACCTTC

d_gene: NA
j_gene: TRBJ2-1
abundance: NA
v_gene: TRBV7-9
CDR3aa: CASSLASAAEQFF
CDR3nt: TGTGCCAGCAGCTTAGCGAGTGCGGCCGAGCAGTTCTTC

d_gene: NA
j_gene: TRBJ1-5
abundance: NA
v_gene: TRBV6-6
CDR3aa: CASSYQDRSNQPQHF
CDR3nt: TGTGCCAGCAGTTACCAGGATCGTAGCAATCAGCCCCAGCATTTT

d_gene: TRBD2
j_gene: TRBJ2-5
abundance: NA
v_gene: TRBV13
CDR3aa: CASSLTKAGGEQETQYF
CDR3nt: TGTGCCAGCAGCTTAACAAAAGCGGGAGGGGAACAAGAGACCCAGTACTTC

d_gene: TRBD1
j_gene: TRBJ1-2
abundance: NA
v_gene: TRBV30
CDR3aa: CAWRGQGRYGYTF
CDR3nt: TGTGCCTGGAGAGGACAGGGACGTTATGGCTACACCTTC

d_gene: TRBD1
j_gene: TRBJ2-5
abundance: few
v_gene: TRBV27
CDR3aa: CASGGQGAGETQYF
CDR3nt: TGTGCCAGCGGCGGACAGGGGGCTGGAGAGACCCAGTACTTC

d_gene: NA
j_gene: TRBJ2-3
abundance: NA
v_gene: TRBV7-9
CDR3aa: CASREIVTDTQYF
CDR3nt: TGTGCCAGCAGGGAAATCGTCACAGATACTCAGTATTTT

d_gene: NA
j_gene: TRBJ2-7
abundance: NA
v_gene: TRBV28
CDR3aa: CASGDNDYEQYF
CDR3nt: TGTGCCAGCGGGGACAATGACTACGAGCAGTACTTC

d_gene: NA
j_gene: TRBJ2-2
abundance: NA
v_gene: TRBV10-3
CDR3aa: CAIRKLDSGTGELFF
CDR3nt: TGTGCCATCAGAAAACTGGACTCCGGCACCGGGGAGCTGTTTTTT

d_gene: NA
j_gene: TRBJ1-1
abundance: once
v_gene: TRBV30
CDR3aa: CAWSAQENTEAFF
CDR3nt: TGTGCCTGGAGTGCACAGGAGAACACTGAAGCTTTCTTT

d_gene: TRBD2
j_gene: TRBJ2-7
abundance: NA
v_gene: TRBV4-1
CDR3aa: CASRAVGGSGNEQYF
CDR3nt: TGCGCCAGCAGAGCCGTGGGGGGTAGCGGGAACGAGCAGTACTTC

d_gene: NA
j_gene: TRBJ2-7
abundance: NA
v_gene: TRBV20-1
CDR3aa: CSARVSDEQYF
CDR3nt: TGCAGTGCTAGAGTTTCGGACGAGCAGTACTTC

d_gene: NA
j_gene: TRBJ2-2
abundance: NA
v_gene: TRBV6-4
CDR3aa: CASSETRGNTGELFF
CDR3nt: TGTGCCAGCAGTGAGACTAGGGGGAACACCGGGGAGCTGTTTTTT

d_gene: NA
j_gene: TRBJ1-1
abundance: NA
v_gene: TRBV10-2
CDR3aa: CASSWGDTEAFF
CDR3nt: TGCGCCAGCAGTTGGGGGGACACTGAAGCTTTCTTT

d_gene: NA
j_gene: TRBJ2-3
abundance: few
v_gene: TRBV2
CDR3aa: CASSGGTRTADTQYF
CDR3nt: TGTGCCAGCAGTGGAGGGACTCGCACCGCAGATACGCAGTATTTT

d_gene: NA
j_gene: TRBJ2-3
abundance: NA
v_gene: TRBV7-7
CDR3aa: CASSTGTSGDTQYF
CDR3nt: TGTGCCAGCAGCACTGGGACTTCTGGAGATACGCAGTATTTT

d_gene: TRBD1
j_gene: TRBJ2-1
abundance: NA
v_gene: TRBV9
CDR3aa: CASSGSTPGQAYNEQFF
CDR3nt: TGTGCCAGCAGCGGAAGTACTCCGGGACAGGCCTACAATGAGCAGTTCTTC

d_gene: TRBD2
j_gene: TRBJ2-3
abundance: NA
v_gene: TRBV7-9
CDR3aa: CASSLGPSGSVF
CDR3nt: TGTGCCAGCAGCTTAGGCCCTAGCGGGAGTGTTTTT

d_gene: TRBD2
j_gene: TRBJ2-1
abundance: NA
v_gene: TRBV30
CDR3aa: CAWTLAGGKYNEQFF
CDR3nt: TGTGCCTGGACCCTAGCGGGAGGGAAATACAATGAGCAGTTCTTC

d_gene: NA
j_gene: TRBJ1-1
abundance: NA
v_gene: TRBV27
CDR3aa: CASSTVNTEAFF
CDR3nt: TGTGCCAGTAGTACAGTCAACACTGAAGCTTTCTTT

d_gene: NA
j_gene: TRBJ2-2
abundance: NA
v_gene: TRBV6-7
CDR3aa: CATVLYTGELFF
CDR3nt: TGTGCCACAGTCCTGTACACCGGGGAGCTGTTTTTT

d_gene: NA
j_gene: TRBJ1-2
abundance: few
v_gene: TRBV27
CDR3aa: CASRGGRIGGYTF
CDR3nt: TGTGCCAGCAGGGGGGGGCGCATAGGCGGCTACACCTTC

d_gene: TRBD2
j_gene: TRBJ2-7
abundance: NA
v_gene: TRBV5-4
CDR3aa: CASSPTSSGTSYEQYF
CDR3nt: TGTGCCAGCAGCCCCACTTCTAGCGGGACGTCCTACGAGCAGTACTTC

d_gene: TRBD1
j_gene: TRBJ1-2
abundance: NA
v_gene: TRBV19
CDR3aa: CASSTHSGTGVGYTF
CDR3nt: TGTGCCAGTAGTACACACTCCGGGACAGGGGTCGGCTACACCTTC

d_gene: NA
j_gene: TRBJ2-2
abundance: NA
v_gene: TRBV10-3
CDR3aa: CAISESSGDTGELFF
CDR3nt: TGTGCCATCAGTGAGTCCTCAGGGGACACCGGGGAGCTGTTTTTT

d_gene: TRBD2
j_gene: TRBJ2-1
abundance: NA
v_gene: TRBV4-1
CDR3aa: CASSQTPSERGTYNEQFF
CDR3nt: TGCGCCAGCAGCCAAACACCTTCCGAGCGGGGGACCTACAATGAGCAGTTCTTC

d_gene: TRBD2
j_gene: TRBJ2-3
abundance: NA
v_gene: TRBV4-1
CDR3aa: CASSQALGGSFTDTQYF
CDR3nt: TGCGCCAGCAGCCAAGCTCTCGGCGGGAGTTTTACAGATACGCAGTATTTT

d_gene: NA
j_gene: TRBJ2-5
abundance: NA
v_gene: TRBV10-3
CDR3aa: CAISPLGRETQYF
CDR3nt: TGTGCCATCAGCCCCCTGGGGAGAGAGACCCAGTACTTC

d_gene: NA
j_gene: TRBJ2-5
abundance: NA
v_gene: TRBV5-4
CDR3aa: CASSLMVSQEAQYF
CDR3nt: TGTGCCAGCAGCTTGATGGTCTCCCAAGAGGCCCAGTACTTC

d_gene: NA
j_gene: TRBJ2-1
abundance: NA
v_gene: TRBV7-3
CDR3aa: CASSSAGTRSYNEQFF
CDR3nt: TGTGCCAGCAGCTCAGCCGGGACACGCTCCTACAATGAGCAGTTCTTC

d_gene: NA
j_gene: TRBJ2-3
abundance: NA
v_gene: TRBV4-1
CDR3aa: CASSQGGGRDTDTQYF
CDR3nt: TGCGCCAGCAGCCAAGGGGGCGGAAGGGACACAGATACGCAGTATTTT

d_gene: TRBD1
j_gene: TRBJ2-7
abundance: NA
v_gene: TRBV7-6
CDR3aa: CASSSLTGPYEQYF
CDR3nt: TGTGCCAGCAGCTCACTGACAGGGCCTTACGAGCAGTACTTC

d_gene: TRBD2
j_gene: TRBJ2-3
abundance: NA
v_gene: TRBV4-1
CDR3aa: CASSLGATSGSGDTQYF
CDR3nt: TGCGCCAGCAGCCTGGGGGCGACTAGCGGGAGTGGGGATACGCAGTATTTT

d_gene: TRBD1
j_gene: TRBJ1-5
abundance: NA
v_gene: TRBV27
CDR3aa: CASSLFRGLGQPQHF
CDR3nt: TGTGCCAGCAGTTTATTTAGGGGGCTAGGTCAGCCCCAGCATTTT

d_gene: TRBD1
j_gene: TRBJ1-2
abundance: NA
v_gene: TRBV5-4
CDR3aa: CASSPAPGQEDYGYTF
CDR3nt: TGTGCCAGCAGCCCAGCCCCGGGACAGGAGGACTATGGCTACACCTTC

d_gene: NA
j_gene: TRBJ2-7
abundance: NA
v_gene: TRBV27
CDR3aa: CASRPTGITYEQYF
CDR3nt: TGTGCCAGCAGACCAACAGGGATCACCTACGAGCAGTACTTC

d_gene: NA
j_gene: TRBJ2-7
abundance: few
v_gene: TRBV4-1
CDR3aa: CASSQDPYRAYEQYF
CDR3nt: TGCGCCAGCAGCCAAGATCCGTACAGAGCCTACGAGCAGTACTTC

d_gene: TRBD2
j_gene: TRBJ2-1
abundance: NA
v_gene: TRBV29-1
CDR3aa: CSVGSGRIYEQFF
CDR3nt: TGCAGCGTTGGTAGCGGGAGAATTTATGAGCAGTTCTTC

d_gene: TRBD2
j_gene: TRBJ2-7
abundance: NA
v_gene: TRBV19
CDR3aa: CASSITGGREQYF
CDR3nt: TGTGCCAGTAGTATTACGGGAGGGCGCGAGCAGTACTTC

d_gene: TRBD1
j_gene: TRBJ2-5
abundance: NA
v_gene: TRBV5-6
CDR3aa: CASSPGTGGPETQYF
CDR3nt: TGTGCCAGCAGCCCGGGGACAGGGGGCCCGGAGACCCAGTACTTC

d_gene: TRBD2
j_gene: TRBJ2-7
abundance: few
v_gene: TRBV7-8
CDR3aa: CASSFLAGESYEQYF
CDR3nt: TGTGCCAGCAGCTTCCTAGCGGGGGAATCCTACGAGCAGTACTTC

d_gene: NA
j_gene: TRBJ1-6
abundance: NA
v_gene: TRBV6-1
CDR3aa: CATMARGGGNSPLHF
CDR3nt: TGTGCCACCATGGCAAGAGGGGGGGGCAATTCACCCCTCCACTTT

d_gene: TRBD2
j_gene: TRBJ2-1
abundance: NA
v_gene: TRBV2
CDR3aa: CASTSGRLNLYNEQFF
CDR3nt: TGTGCCAGCACTAGCGGGAGGTTGAATCTGTACAATGAGCAGTTCTTC

d_gene: TRBD1
j_gene: TRBJ1-2
abundance: NA
v_gene: TRBV2
CDR3aa: CASSPGTGDGYTF
CDR3nt: TGTGCCAGCAGCCCCGGGACAGGGGATGGCTACACCTTC